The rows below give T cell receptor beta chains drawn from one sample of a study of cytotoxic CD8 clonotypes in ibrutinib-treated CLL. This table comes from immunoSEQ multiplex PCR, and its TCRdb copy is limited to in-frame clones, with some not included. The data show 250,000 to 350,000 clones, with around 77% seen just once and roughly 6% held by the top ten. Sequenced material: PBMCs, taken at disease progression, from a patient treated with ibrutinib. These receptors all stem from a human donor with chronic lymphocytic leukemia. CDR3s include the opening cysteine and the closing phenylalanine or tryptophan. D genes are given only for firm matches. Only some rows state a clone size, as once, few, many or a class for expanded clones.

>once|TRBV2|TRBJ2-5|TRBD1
CASRDWLYSQGAQETQYF
TGTGCCAGCAGAGACTGGTTATACTCACAGGGGGCACAAGAGACCCAGTACTTC
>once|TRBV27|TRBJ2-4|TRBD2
CASSGGIFSGSKVKNIQYF
TGTGCCAGCAGTGGGGGTATATTTAGCGGGAGTAAGGTCAAAAACATTCAGTACTTC
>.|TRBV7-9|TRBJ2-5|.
CASSLVQPQETQYF
TGTGCCAGCAGCTTGGTGCAGCCGCAAGAGACCCAGTACTTC
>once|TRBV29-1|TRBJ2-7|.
CSVEEYQGYEQYF
TGCAGCGTTGAAGAGTATCAGGGCTACGAGCAGTACTTC
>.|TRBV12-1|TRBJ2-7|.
CASSPTGYEQYF
TGTGCCAGCAGCCCGACAGGCTACGAGCAGTACTTC
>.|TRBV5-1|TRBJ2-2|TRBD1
CASSNRDRDGTGELFF
TGCGCCAGCAGCAACCGGGACAGGGACGGAACCGGGGAGCTGTTTTTT
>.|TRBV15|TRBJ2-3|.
CATSRYLAPNTQYF
TGTGCCACCAGCAGATACCTAGCGCCTAATACGCAGTATTTT
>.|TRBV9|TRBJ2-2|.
CASSPRGRGHTGELFF
TGTGCCAGCAGCCCAAGAGGGAGGGGGCACACCGGGGAGCTGTTTTTT
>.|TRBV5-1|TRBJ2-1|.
CASSLIQAQGYNEQFF
TGCGCCAGCAGCTTGATACAGGCTCAGGGGTACAATGAGCAGTTCTTC
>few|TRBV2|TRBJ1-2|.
CASSTRRRSDGYTF
TGTGCCAGCAGCACGAGGCGCCGATCCGATGGCTACACCTTC
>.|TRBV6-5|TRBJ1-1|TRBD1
CASSDRGTEAFF
TGTGCCAGCAGTGACAGGGGAACTGAAGCTTTCTTT
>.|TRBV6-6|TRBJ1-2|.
CASSYGGLGYGYTF
TGTGCCAGCAGTTATGGGGGGCTCGGCTATGGCTACACCTTC
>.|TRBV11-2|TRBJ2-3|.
CASSSGVRDTQYF
TGTGCCAGCAGCTCCGGGGTGCGAGATACGCAGTATTTT
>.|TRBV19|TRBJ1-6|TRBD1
CASSTGTGANSPLHF
TGTGCCAGTAGTACCGGGACAGGAGCTAATTCACCCCTCCACTTT
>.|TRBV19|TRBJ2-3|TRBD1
CASRPRGPVDTDTQYF
TGTGCCAGTAGACCAAGGGGGCCCGTTGACACAGATACGCAGTATTTT
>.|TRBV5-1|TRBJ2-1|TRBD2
CASSLNSGSSYNEQFF
TGCGCCAGCAGCTTGAATAGCGGGAGCTCCTACAATGAGCAGTTCTTC
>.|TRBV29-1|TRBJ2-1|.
CSVDVGSYNEQFF
TGCAGCGTTGACGTAGGCTCCTACAATGAGCAGTTCTTC
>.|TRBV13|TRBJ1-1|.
CASSLMHSTEAFF
TGTGCCAGCAGCTTGATGCATTCCACTGAAGCTTTCTTT
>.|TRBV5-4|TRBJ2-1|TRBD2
CASSAKSSGGGIYNEQFF
TGTGCCAGCAGCGCGAAGTCTAGCGGGGGGGGCATTTATAATGAGCAGTTCTTC
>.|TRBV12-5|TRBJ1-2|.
CASGLVMGRGFPYGYTF
TGTGCTAGTGGTTTGGTAATGGGTCGAGGATTTCCCTATGGCTACACCTTC
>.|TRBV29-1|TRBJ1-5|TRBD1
CSVRQGAQSDQPQHF
TGCAGCGTGCGACAGGGGGCGCAGAGCGATCAGCCCCAGCATTTT
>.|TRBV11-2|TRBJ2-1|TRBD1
CASSLAFAGGYEQFF
TGTGCCAGCAGCTTAGCCTTTGCAGGGGGCTATGAGCAGTTCTTC
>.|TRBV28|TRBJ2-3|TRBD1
CASVGQGHISSTDTQYF
TGTGCCAGCGTAGGACAGGGACATATATCTAGCACAGATACGCAGTATTTT
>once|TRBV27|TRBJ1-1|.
CASSEGPPSEAFF
TGTGCCAGCAGTGAGGGGCCTCCCAGCGAAGCTTTCTTT
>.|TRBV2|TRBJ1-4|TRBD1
CASSGDRAPQKLFF
TGTGCCAGCAGTGGGGACAGGGCTCCGCAAAAACTGTTTTTT
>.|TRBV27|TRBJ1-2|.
CASSLRGTTGGYTF
TGTGCCAGCAGTTTACGCGGGACAACTGGCGGCTACACCTTC
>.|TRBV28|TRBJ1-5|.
CASLNSASGGNQPQHF
TGTGCCAGCTTAAATAGCGCCTCGGGAGGCAATCAGCCCCAGCATTTT
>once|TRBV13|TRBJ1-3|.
CASSFRYPNRDAGNTIYF
TGTGCCAGCAGCTTTAGGTATCCTAACAGGGACGCTGGAAACACCATATATTTT
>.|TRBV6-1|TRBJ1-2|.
CASSGVREGTNYGYTF
TGTGCCAGCAGTGGGGTTAGGGAGGGTACTAACTATGGCTACACCTTC
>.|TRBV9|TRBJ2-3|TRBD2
CASSVVAGGSDTQYF
TGTGCCAGCAGCGTAGTAGCGGGGGGCTCAGATACGCAGTATTTT
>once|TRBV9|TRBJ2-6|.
CASSTRGLGAVLTF
TGTGCCAGCAGCACCAGGGGTCTGGGTGCCGTCCTGACTTTC
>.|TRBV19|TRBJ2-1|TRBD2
CASSGTSGSVEQFF
TGTGCCAGTTCTGGCACTAGCGGGAGTGTTGAGCAGTTCTTC
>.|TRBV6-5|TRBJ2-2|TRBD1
CASSLVGQGPTGELFF
TGTGCCAGCAGTTTGGTGGGACAGGGCCCCACCGGGGAGCTGTTTTTT
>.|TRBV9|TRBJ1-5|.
CASSVEPGRDQPQHF
TGTGCCAGCAGCGTAGAGCCGGGGCGGGATCAGCCCCAGCATTTT
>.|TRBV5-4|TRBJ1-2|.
CASSLVDPGYGYTF
TGTGCCAGCAGCTTGGTGGATCCGGGCTATGGCTACACCTTC
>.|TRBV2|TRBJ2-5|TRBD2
CATGLGVQETQYF
TGTGCCACCGGACTAGGAGTACAAGAGACCCAGTACTTC
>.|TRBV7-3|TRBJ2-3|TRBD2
CASSLSPGLAAPDTQYF
TGTGCCAGCAGCTTAAGCCCGGGACTAGCGGCCCCCGATACGCAGTATTTT
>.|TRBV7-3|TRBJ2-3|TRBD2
CASNGGGATDTQYF
TGTGCCAGCAACGGCGGGGGTGCTACAGATACGCAGTATTTT
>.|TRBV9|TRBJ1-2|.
CASSQVGGRPYGYTF
TGTGCCAGCAGCCAGGTTGGGGGGAGACCCTATGGCTACACCTTC
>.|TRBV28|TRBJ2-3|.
CASSPFRGPDTQYF
TGTGCCAGCAGTCCCTTCCGGGGCCCAGATACGCAGTATTTT
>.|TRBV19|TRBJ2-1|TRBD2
CASSIGTSGALNEQFF
TGTGCCAGTAGTATCGGGACTAGCGGGGCCTTAAATGAGCAGTTCTTC